The 30 T cell receptor beta chains presented below share a single source sample, sequenced in a study of cytomegalovirus exposure and HLA in healthy donors. PCR used 60 Vbeta primers and 13 Jbeta primers. Produced via immunoSEQ multiplex PCR; TCRdb's table is partial and in-frame only. Of 35,000 to 40,000 clones listed, 74% were seen once; the top ten hold 6.3%. Input material: PBMCs. The receptors were gathered from a man younger than 40 in good health and CMV-seronegative.

V is TRBV30 and J is TRBJ2-7; 9 bases line up with TRBD1. The CDR3 spans 15 residues. J gave up 2 bases and V 5 bases, and 10 bases lay outside the gene matches. Germline V lookup: CDR1 GTSNPN, CDR2 SVGIG (reference sequence). The CDR3 sequence: CAWGAWTGVTYEQYF. DNA of the CDR3: TGTGCCTGGGGCGCGTGGACAGGGGTTACCTACGAGCAGTACTTC. Drawing the rest from reference TRBV30 and TRBJ2-7, the complete variable domain is SQTIHQWPATLVQPVGSPLSLECTVEGTSNPNLYWYRQAAGRGLQLLFYSVGIGQISSEVPQNLSASRPQDRQFILSSKKLLLSDSGFYLCAWGAWTGVTYEQYFGPGTRLTVT.

The genes are TRBV4-1 and TRBJ1-6; maybe TRBD1 (6 bases). Trimming cost V 1 base and J 8 bases, with 15 bases left between them. Germline V gene lookup returns CDR1 MGHRA and CDR2 YSYEKL. This CDR3 spans 16 amino acids. The chain's CDR3 is CASSQGSGVGDSPLHF. The CDR3 coding sequence is TGCGCCAGCAGCCAAGGGTCAGGGGTAGGAGATTCACCCCTCCACTTT.

The rearrangement uses TRBV19 and TRBJ1-1, with 8 bases matching TRBD1. The CDR3 is made up of 14 amino acids. The junction had 4 bases not matched to a gene; V was cut back by 3 bases and J by 4 bases. Germline-derived CDR1 and CDR2 are LNHDA and SQIVND (reference sequence). The CDR3 region has the DNA TGTGCCAGTAGTATGAGACAGGGGAGCACTGAAGCTTTCTTT. Its translation is CASSMRQGSTEAFF.

This chain connects TRBV9 to TRBJ2-7; TRBD1 aligns across 11 bases. V shed 4 bases and J 5 bases; nucleotides not matched to a gene: 2. The CDR3 consists of 13 residues. Germline lookup yields CDR1 SGDLS and CDR2 YYNGEE. The CDR3 DNA reads TGTGCCAGCAGCCGGGACAGGGGGGACGAGCAGTACTTC. Its translation is CASSRDRGDEQYF.

Notes on this clone: The germline gene is not matched at one end of the junction; a read error may be the cause. This rearrangement joins TRBV6-1 to TRBJ1-2, with 11 bases identical to TRBD1. From germline, CDR1 is MNHNS and CDR2 SASEGT. The CDR3 is 19 residues long. CDR3: CASSEWDSGTGGIGYGYPF. The CDR3 DNA reads as TGTGCCAGCAGTGAATGGGACTCCGGGACAGGGGGGATCGGCTATGGCTACCCCTTC.

This clone has just a few counts. The chain joins TRBV18 to TRBJ1-2, with 8 bases that match TRBD1. Germline CDR1 and CDR2: KGHSH and LQKENI. The junction had 1 base not matched to a gene; V was cut back by 3 bases and J by 4 bases. The CDR3 sequence is 13 residues long. The CDR3 coding sequence is TGTGCCAGCTCACCGGACAGGGCCTATGGCTACACCTTC. Amino acids: CASSPDRAYGYTF. Supplemented by reference TRBV18 and TRBJ1-2, the full variable domain reads NAGVMQNPRHLVRRRGQEARLRCSPMKGHSHVYWYRQLPEEGLKFMVYLQKENIIDESGMPKERFSAEFPKEGPSILRIQQVVRGDSAAYFCASSPDRAYGYTFGSGTRLTVV.

Concerning this clone itself: Germline and junction disagree at one end, which may indicate a read error. This chain uses TRBV11-2 with TRBJ2-1; D is undetermined. The CDR3 covers 15 residues. Germline V gene data show CDR1 as SGHAT and CDR2 as FQNNGV. CDR3 sequence: CASSPHSPSNNEQFF. CDR3 nucleotides: TGTGCCAGCAGCCCCCACAGTCCCTCCAACAATGAGCAGTTCTTC.

This clone was detected a few times. This chain uses TRBV5-1 with TRBJ2-5; 9 bases fit TRBD1. The V segment lost 2 bases and the J segment 5 bases; nucleotides outside the gene matches: 13. The germline V gene has CDR1 SGHRS and CDR2 YFSETQ. The CDR3 consists of 17 residues. The CDR3 spells CASSLAFGQGMGETQYF. The CDR3 DNA sequence: TGCGCCAGCAGCTTAGCCTTTGGACAGGGGATGGGGGAGACCCAGTACTTC.

The chain uses TRBV2 and TRBJ1-2; a weak D match, TRBD1 (5 bases). The CDR3 loop spans 15 amino acids. Germline assignment: CDR1 SNHLY and CDR2 FYNNEI. Trimming took off 5 bases at V and 3 bases at J, with 16 bases between the two ends. CDR3 in amino acids: CASSHIQGGDYGYTF. Written as DNA, the CDR3 is TGTGCCAGCAGTCACATCCAGGGAGGAGACTATGGCTACACCTTC.

The rearrangement joins TRBV5-4 to TRBJ2-2, with D perhaps TRBD1 (6 bases). Germline CDR1 is SGHNT and CDR2 is YYREEE (reference sequence). V lost 4 bases to trimming and J lost 0 bases, with 10 bases between them. The CDR3 has 15 amino acids. The CDR3 reads CASSPGTTNTGELFF. The CDR3 DNA reads TGTGCCAGCAGCCCGGGGACAACGAACACCGGGGAGCTGTTTTTT.

This clone was seen more than once but under ten times. J is TRBJ2-7 and V is TRBV4-1; D is ambiguous. Germline-derived CDR1 and CDR2 are MGHRA and YSYEKL. The CDR3 length is 13 residues. V shed 3 bases and J shed 2 bases, with 8 bases lying between them. CDR3 nucleotide sequence: TGCGCCAGCAGCCAGAGTTTAGCCTACGAGCAGTACTTC. Protein product: CASSQSLAYEQYF.

V gene TRBV18 combines with J gene TRBJ2-1, with D perhaps matching TRBD1 (6 bases). V was shortened by 3 bases and J by 9 bases, with 12 bases between the two germline ends. Germline loops: CDR1 KGHSH, CDR2 LQKENI. The CDR3 totals 13 residues. CDR3 DNA sequence: TGTGCCAGCTCACCTAAACAGGGATCTGAGCAGTTCTTC. As protein: CASSPKQGSEQFF.

This clone was recorded at least ten times. The chain carries TRBV5-1 and TRBJ2-1, with a weak D call TRBD1 (6 bases). Germline V gives CDR1 SGHRS, CDR2 YFSETQ. V lost 0 bases and J lost 2, with 12 bases in between. CDR3 size: 16 residues. The CDR3 reads CASSLGDNGPYNEQFF. The CDR3 DNA reads TGCGCCAGCAGCTTGGGGGACAATGGCCCCTACAATGAGCAGTTCTTC.

The chain has TRBV7-9 and TRBJ2-3; the match to TRBD2 covers 8 bases. V lost 5 bases, J lost 2 bases, and 6 bases stayed unmatched. The CDR3 consists of 15 residues. From germline, CDR1 is SEHNR and CDR2 FQNEAQ (reference sequence). The CDR3 DNA reads TGTGCCAGCAGCCCACGGGGGGGCGTCACAGATACGCAGTATTTT. Translated, it gives CASSPRGGVTDTQYF.

V usage is TRBV25-1 and J usage is TRBJ2-5, with D hard to call. V was trimmed by 4 bases and J by 4 bases, leaving 25 bases between them. The CDR3 length is 18 residues. CDR1 is MGHDK and CDR2 is SYGVNS in the germline V gene. CDR3 DNA sequence: TGTGCCAGCAGTGGATTTCGAGGTCCTATTTCTTTATCAGAGACCCAGTACTTC. Amino acids: CASSGFRGPISLSETQYF.

The J gene is TRBJ2-3, the V gene TRBV7-8; 13 nucleotides align to TRBD2. The V gene's germline CDR1 is SGHVS and CDR2 FQNEAQ. Unmatched junction bases numbered 11, after V lost 8 bases and J lost 6 bases. The CDR3 has 16 amino acids. The CDR3 region is CASRLKGLAGSDTQYF. CDR3 nucleotides: TGTGCCAGCCGGTTGAAGGGACTAGCGGGATCCGATACGCAGTATTTT.

This rearrangement joins TRBV15 to TRBJ2-5; 7 bases line up with TRBD1. This CDR3 region has 15 residues. The germline CDR1 and CDR2 sequences are LNHNV and YYDKDF (reference sequence). Trimming took 2 bases from V and 2 from J; bases not matched to a gene: 5. CDR3 sequence reads: CATSRSDRDQETQYF. The DNA for the CDR3 is TGTGCCACCAGCAGATCCGACAGGGATCAAGAGACCCAGTACTTC. Full variable domain (missing parts from reference TRBV15 and TRBJ2-5): DAMVIQNPRYQVTQFGKPVTLSCSQTLNHNVMYWYQQKSSQAPKLLFHYYDKDFNNEADTPDNFQSRRPNTSFCFLDIRSPGLGDTAMYLCATSRSDRDQETQYFGPGTRLLVL.

The CDR3 coding sequence is TGTGCCATCAGTGAGTCACGACCAGGGGAGCGAGGACACGAGCAGTACTTC. Amino acid sequence: CAISESRPGERGHEQYF. The chain joins TRBV10-3 to TRBJ2-7; D perhaps matches TRBD1 (6 bases). Germline V gene sequence: CDR1 ENHRY, CDR2 SYGVKD. Trimming removed 0 bases from V and 5 bases from J, with 20 bases in between. This CDR3 is 17 amino acids long.

The V gene is TRBV28, the J gene TRBJ1-2, with TRBD1 identical over 10 bases. CDR1 and CDR2 (germline): MDHEN, SYDVKM. Trimming took 6 bases from V and 4 from J; bases not matched to a gene: 14. The CDR3 has 17 residues. The DNA of the CDR3 is TGTGCCAGCAGACCGACAGGGGGCGGGGGTTATGTCTATGGCTACACCTTC. Translated: CASRPTGGGGYVYGYTF.

V and J are TRBV27 and TRBJ2-3, with D possibly matching TRBD1 (5 bases). V dropped 5 bases and J dropped 4 bases, with 13 bases sitting between them. CDR1 and CDR2 (germline): MNHEY, SMNVEV (reference sequence). The CDR3 runs 14 residues. The CDR3 loop reads CASSLQVGADTQYF. In nucleotides, the CDR3 is TGTGCCAGCAGTCTTCAGGTAGGGGCAGATACGCAGTATTTT.

J is TRBJ2-1 and V is TRBV19; 13 nucleotides agree with TRBD2. The CDR3 is made up of 15 amino acids. Germline trimming cut 5 bases from V and 8 bases from J; bases unmatched to any gene: 6. Germline CDR1 and CDR2: LNHDA and SQIVND (reference sequence). Here the CDR3 DNA reads TGTGCCAGTAGTCAGACTAGCGGGAGGTTCGATGAGCAGTTCTTC. This translates into CASSQTSGRFDEQFF.

Note on this clone: A junction end diverges from the germline sequence, so it may reflect a read error. This chain joins TRBV7-9 and TRBJ2-7; D gene unclear. The CDR3 consists of 14 residues. The germline gives CDR1 SEHNR, CDR2 FQNEAQ (reference sequence). In DNA, the CDR3 is TGTTCCAGCAGTCGGGTGGGTCCAACCTACGAGCAGTACTTC. Translating it yields CSSSRVGPTYEQYF.

The chain combines TRBV14 with TRBJ2-1; 7 positions agree with TRBD2. CDR1 and CDR2 from the germline V gene are SGHDN and FVKESK. The CDR3 consists of 14 residues. V gave up 5 bases and J gave up 7 bases; unmatched junction bases: 8. The CDR3 protein is CASSLSGIRNEQFF. CDR3 bases: TGTGCCAGCAGCTTAAGCGGGATCAGGAATGAGCAGTTCTTC.

This clone has a handful of counts. The chain employs TRBV18 and TRBJ1-1; D gene ambiguous. V dropped 5 bases and J dropped 0 bases, with 13 bases sitting between them. There are 15 residues in the CDR3. Germline-derived CDR1 and CDR2 are KGHSH and LQKENI. The CDR3 region is CASSSGRGMNTEAFF. Here the CDR3 DNA reads TGTGCCAGCTCATCAGGTCGGGGAATGAACACTGAAGCTTTCTTT. Full variable domain (missing parts from reference TRBV18 and TRBJ1-1): NAGVMQNPRHLVRRRGQEARLRCSPMKGHSHVYWYRQLPEEGLKFMVYLQKENIIDESGMPKERFSAEFPKEGPSILRIQQVVRGDSAAYFCASSSGRGMNTEAFFGQGTRLTVV.

This chain uses TRBV7-8 with TRBJ2-2; weak D call: TRBD2 (7 bases). Per the germline V gene, CDR1 is SGHVS and CDR2 is FQNEAQ. The V and J ends lost 7 bases and 6 bases respectively, with 18 bases between them. CDR3 length equals 15 residues. CDR3 residues: CASIPRGGAAGELFF. Here the CDR3 DNA reads TGTGCCAGCATCCCCCGAGGGGGGGCGGCCGGGGAGCTGTTTTTT.

This clone showed up just once. The V and J genes are TRBV29-1 and TRBJ2-3; D may be TRBD2 (6 bases). This CDR3 is built from 14 residues. CDR1 is SQVTM, CDR2 ANQGSEA, per germline. Trimming cost V 2 bases and J 0 bases, with 9 bases left between them. CDR3 sequence (DNA): TGCAGCGTTGAAAAGGGACTTAGCACAGATACGCAGTATTTT. Encoded protein: CSVEKGLSTDTQYF.

The rearrangement joins TRBV4-1 to TRBJ1-3; D might be TRBD1 (6 bases). The CDR3 is 15 residues long. The V and J ends lost 3 bases and 2 bases respectively, with 11 bases between them. Germline values: CDR1 MGHRA, CDR2 YSYEKL. The CDR3 DNA follows: TGCGCCAGCAGCCATCGGGACACCACTGGAAACACCATATATTTT. It specifies CASSHRDTTGNTIYF.

This chain's CDR3 is CASSRPQENTEAFF. CDR3 coding DNA: TGTGCCAGCAGCCGACCACAGGAGAACACTGAAGCTTTCTTT. The chain employs TRBV4-2 and TRBJ1-1; possible D gene TRBD1, 5 bases. There are 14 residues in the CDR3. The germline CDR1 and CDR2 sequences are LGHNA and YNFKEQ. With 4 bases removed from V and 1 base from J, the gap between germline ends came to 10 bases.

The V and J genes are TRBV7-9 and TRBJ1-1; TRBD1 matches 8 bases. CDR1 SEHNR and CDR2 FQNEAQ come from the germline V gene (reference sequence). J gave up 0 bases and V 4 bases, and 16 bases lay outside the gene matches. The CDR3 has 19 amino acids. In DNA form, the CDR3 reads TGTGCCAGCAGCTACACGGGGACAGGTCGCCCTAACATGAACACTGAAGCTTTCTTT. Encoded protein: CASSYTGTGRPNMNTEAFF.

This chain connects TRBV11-2 to TRBJ1-2; D is perhaps TRBD1 (5 bases). This CDR3 has 15 amino acids. Germline CDR1 is SGHAT and CDR2 is FQNNGV. V lost 5 bases and J 2 bases, leaving 15 bases between the germline ends. In DNA form, the CDR3 reads TGTGCCAGCAGCGGCCCTGGGGGGTCGAACTATGGCTACACCTTC. The encoded protein is CASSGPGGSNYGYTF.